This T cell receptor (beta chain) stems from a study of blood T cell repertoires in COVID-19. Whole-study context: COVID-19 samples collected from the United States, Italy and Spain covered acute and convalescent phases. T cells, B-cell-depleted T cells, or PBMCs supplied cDNA or gDNA.

The CDR3 has 12 residues. V lost 2 bases to trimming and J lost 5 bases, with 7 bases between them. CDR1 and CDR2 (germline): LNHNV, YYDKDF (reference sequence). In the original analysis: Reference gene primer amplification yielded estimated nucleated cell counts. The data were produced by immunoSEQ multiplex PCR, yet TCRdb's version contains in-frame clones alone and is incomplete. Clone size and the V and J calls come from that table; the DNA yielded D and trimming. In the table there are about 74,000 clones, 60% to 85% of which are singletons. The chain carries TRBV15 and TRBJ2-7; D not resolved. This clonotype was obtained from an older man with acute or convalescent COVID-19. Sample: peripheral blood. CDR3 sequence reads: CATSRLGDEQYF. CDR3 nucleotides: TGTGCCACCAGCAGACTAGGCGACGAGCAGTACTTC. Together with reference TRBV15 and TRBJ2-7, the CDR3 gives the full variable domain: DAMVIQNPRYQVTQFGKPVTLSCSQTLNHNVMYWYQQKSSQAPKLLFHYYDKDFNNEADTPDNFQSRRPNTSFCFLDIRSPGLGDTAMYLCATSRLGDEQYFGPGTRLTVT.